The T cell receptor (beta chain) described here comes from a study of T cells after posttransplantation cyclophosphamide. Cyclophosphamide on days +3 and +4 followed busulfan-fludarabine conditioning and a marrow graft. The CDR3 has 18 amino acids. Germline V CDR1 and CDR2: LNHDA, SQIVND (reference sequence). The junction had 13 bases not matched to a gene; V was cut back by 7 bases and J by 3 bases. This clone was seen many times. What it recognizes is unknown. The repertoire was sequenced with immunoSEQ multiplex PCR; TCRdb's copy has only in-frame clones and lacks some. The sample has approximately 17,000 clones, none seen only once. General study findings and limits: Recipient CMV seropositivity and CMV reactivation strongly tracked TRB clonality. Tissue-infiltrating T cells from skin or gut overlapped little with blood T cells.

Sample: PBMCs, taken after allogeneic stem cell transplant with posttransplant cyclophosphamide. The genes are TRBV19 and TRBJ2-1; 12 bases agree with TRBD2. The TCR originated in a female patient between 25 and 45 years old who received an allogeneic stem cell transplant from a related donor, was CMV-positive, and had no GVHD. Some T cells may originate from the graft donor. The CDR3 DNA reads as TGTGCCAGTATCTCGACTAGCGGGAGACTGATTCTCTACAATGAGCAGTTCTTC. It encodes CASISTSGRLILYNEQFF.